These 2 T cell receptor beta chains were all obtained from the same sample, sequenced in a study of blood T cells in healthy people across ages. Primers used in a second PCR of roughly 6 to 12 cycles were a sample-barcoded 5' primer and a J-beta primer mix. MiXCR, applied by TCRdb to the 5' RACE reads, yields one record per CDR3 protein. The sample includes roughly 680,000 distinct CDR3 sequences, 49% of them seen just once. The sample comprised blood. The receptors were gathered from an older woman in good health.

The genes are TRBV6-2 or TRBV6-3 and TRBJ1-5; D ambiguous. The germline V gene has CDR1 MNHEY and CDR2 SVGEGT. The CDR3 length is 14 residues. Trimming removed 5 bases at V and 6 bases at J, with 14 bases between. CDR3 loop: CASSPTQLGQPQHF. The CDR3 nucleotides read TGTGCCAGCAGTCCAACCCAACTCGGTCAGCCCCAGCATTTT.

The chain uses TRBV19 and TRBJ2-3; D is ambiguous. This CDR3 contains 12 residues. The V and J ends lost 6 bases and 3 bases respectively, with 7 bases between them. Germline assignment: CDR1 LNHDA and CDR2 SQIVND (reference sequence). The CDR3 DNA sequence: TGTGCCAGTAGGCAGGAGACAGATACGCAGTATTTT. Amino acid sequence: CASRQETDTQYF.